These 2 T cell receptor beta chains originate from one sample sequenced in a study of shared clonotypes between healthy human individuals. Clones were read by immunoSEQ multiplex PCR, and TCRdb kept only the in-frame ones, dropping some. The table lists approximately 710,000 clones, 90% of them singletons. Sequenced: memory CD8+ T cells from PBMCs. Subset of the sample: CD45RO+ cells pooled with CCR7-negative TemRA cells. The source of these receptors is a man in his late teens or twenties in good health. Some clones in this sample may be carry-over from other donors' samples.

This clone was observed a single time. The chain joins TRBV6-6 to TRBJ1-1; D gene ambiguous. CDR1 and CDR2 (germline): MNHNY, SVGAGI (reference sequence). Between the trimmed V and J ends, which lost 5 bases and 4 bases, there was a span of 8 bases. The CDR3 has 12 residues. CDR3 region: CASSHNPTEAFF. The CDR3 bases are TGTGCCAGCAGTCACAACCCCACTGAAGCTTTCTTT.

The chain uses TRBV7-9 and TRBJ1-1; 10 nucleotides align to TRBD1. V shed 6 bases, J shed 6 bases, and the junction held 7 bases outside the gene matches. The germline V gene has CDR1 SEHNR and CDR2 FQNEAQ (reference sequence). The CDR3 runs 14 residues. Here the CDR3 DNA reads TGTGCCAGCAGTCCCGGGACAGGGGAACCTGAAGCTTTCTTT. Protein: CASSPGTGEPEAFF. Filled out from reference TRBV7-9 and TRBJ1-1, the complete variable domain reads DTGVSQNPRHKITKRGQNVTFRCDPISEHNRLYWYRQTLGQGPEFLTYFQNEAQLEKSRLLSDRFSAERPKGSFSTLEIQRTEQGDSAMYLCASSPGTGEPEAFFGQGTRLTVV.